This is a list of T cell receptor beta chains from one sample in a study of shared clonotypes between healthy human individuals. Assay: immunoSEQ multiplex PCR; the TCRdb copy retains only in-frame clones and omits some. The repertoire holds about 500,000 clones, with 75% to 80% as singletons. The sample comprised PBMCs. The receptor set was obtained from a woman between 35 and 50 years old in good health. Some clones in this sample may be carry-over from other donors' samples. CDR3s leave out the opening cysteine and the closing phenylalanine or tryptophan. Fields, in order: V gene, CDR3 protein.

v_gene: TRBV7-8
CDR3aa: ASSPNSPGAQETQY

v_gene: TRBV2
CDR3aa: ASSGGTSISEQY

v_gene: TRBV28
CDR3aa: ASRDSPNYGYT

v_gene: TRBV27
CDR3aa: ASTGQGYGELF

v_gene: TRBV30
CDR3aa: AWSPDGTYGYT

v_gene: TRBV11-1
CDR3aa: ASSLVTDTQY

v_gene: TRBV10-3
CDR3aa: AISEGGSGLAGETQY

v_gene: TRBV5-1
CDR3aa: ASSAGQGGNTIY

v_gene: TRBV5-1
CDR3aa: ASSAEGGSGNTIY

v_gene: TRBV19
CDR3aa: ASSIDRETPYGYT

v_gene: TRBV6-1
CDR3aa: ASIGAKGAGQPQH

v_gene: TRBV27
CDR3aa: ASSATGGTSPDTQY

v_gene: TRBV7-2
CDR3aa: ASSLPDRGEQF

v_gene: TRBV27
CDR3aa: ASKKGGAGDTEAF

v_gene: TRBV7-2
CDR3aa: ASSPRQGTETQY

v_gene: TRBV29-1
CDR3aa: SVAAGGNSPLH

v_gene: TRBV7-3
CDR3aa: ASSNTGTAEAF

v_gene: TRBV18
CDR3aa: ASSPTAEGLLETQY

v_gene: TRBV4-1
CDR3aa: ASSLRTSGSYEQY

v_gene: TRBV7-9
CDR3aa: ASSQFTPRQGDGYT

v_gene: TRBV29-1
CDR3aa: SVEWGQNTEAF

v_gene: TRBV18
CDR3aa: ASSPRVGGDTGELF

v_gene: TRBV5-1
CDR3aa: ASSLDTQETQY

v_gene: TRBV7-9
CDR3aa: ASSPSAGTGNEKLF

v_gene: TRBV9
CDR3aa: ASSVDSSYNEQF

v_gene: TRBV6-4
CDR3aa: ASSDEAGEDWNEQF